These 16 T cell receptor beta chains were all obtained from the same sample, sequenced in a study of T-cell memory formation after mild COVID-19. TCRdb independently ran MiXCR on the 5' RACE reads; one entry per CDR3 protein. Counted here are some 490,000 distinct CDR3 sequences, roughly 18% occurring once; the ten biggest clones make up 9% to 15%. Sample: PBMCs or a T cell subset sorted from them (not recorded which). The source of these receptors is an adult woman who had mild COVID-19 (a few samples of this study predate the infection). Cell type and time point are not known.

This clonotype was seen only a few times. This CDR3 reads CASRPPNNSPLHF. The CDR3 DNA reads TGCGCCAGCAGGCCGCCGAATAATTCACCCCTCCACTTT. V is TRBV4-1 and J is TRBJ1-6, with D unclear. The V and J ends lost 6 bases and 5 bases respectively, with 8 bases between them. The CDR3 covers 13 residues. CDR1 and CDR2 from the germline V gene are MGHRA and YSYEKL.

The J gene is TRBJ2-5, the V gene TRBV5-4, with 7 bases that match TRBD2. There are 15 residues in the CDR3. V lost 2 bases and J lost 2; bases outside the gene matches: 6. Germline assignment: CDR1 SGHNT and CDR2 YYREEE (reference sequence). CDR3 nucleotide sequence: TGTGCCAGCAGCTTAATCGGGACTACGCAAGAGACCCAGTACTTC. Protein sequence: CASSLIGTTQETQYF.

The chain recombines TRBV20-1 with TRBJ2-5; 7 bases agree with TRBD1. CDR1 and CDR2 from the germline V gene are DFQATT and SNEGSKA (reference sequence). The V segment lost 4 bases and the J segment 0 bases; nucleotides outside the gene matches: 5. The CDR3 contains 14 residues. The DNA for the CDR3 is TGCAGTGCTAACGGACAGGCGAACCAAGAGACCCAGTACTTC. The encoded protein is CSANGQANQETQYF.

The chain couples TRBV30 to TRBJ1-1; the match to TRBD1 covers 8 bases. Germline-derived CDR1 and CDR2 are GTSNPN and SVGIG (reference sequence). This CDR3 is built from 15 residues. After removal of 4 bases from V and 0 bases from J, the junction contained 7 bases not matched to a gene. This CDR3 is CAWTTDRAMNTEAFF. The CDR3 DNA is TGTGCCTGGACCACGGACAGGGCGATGAACACTGAAGCTTTCTTT.

This clonotype has just a few counts. V and J are TRBV4-1 and TRBJ2-5, with 9 bases aligning to TRBD2. The V gene's germline CDR1 is MGHRA and CDR2 YSYEKL. The CDR3 is 15 amino acids. V trimming: 5 bases; J trimming: 5 bases; junction bases outside the gene matches: 9. DNA of the CDR3: TGCGCCAGCAGCACCCGGGGACTAGCCCAGGAGACCCAGTACTTC. Translation: CASSTRGLAQETQYF.

The chain recombines TRBV20-1 with TRBJ1-5; 8 bases fit TRBD1. V shed 6 bases, J shed 6 bases, and the junction held 10 bases outside the gene matches. CDR1 and CDR2 from the germline V gene are DFQATT and SNEGSKA (reference sequence). This CDR3 has 14 amino acids. CDR3 nucleotides: TGCAGTGCCACAGACAGGGGTTGGGGTCAGCCCCAGCATTTT. This sequence encodes CSATDRGWGQPQHF.

This clonotype occurred a few times. The gene calls are TRBV11-2 and TRBJ2-5, with D perhaps matching TRBD2 (6 bases). The CDR3 totals 15 residues. In germline, CDR1 is SGHAT, CDR2 FQNNGV. V lost 5 bases and J 8 bases, leaving 21 bases between the germline ends. This CDR3 is CASSQQGGGAGTQYF. The CDR3 coding sequence is TGTGCCAGCAGCCAGCAAGGTGGCGGAGCGGGTACCCAGTACTTC.

Ten or more counts support this clonotype. The chain has TRBV5-1 and TRBJ2-6; D is possibly TRBD1 (5 bases). Trimming left V 4 bases short and J 0 bases short, with 8 bases between. The CDR3 extends over 15 amino acids. Germline V gives CDR1 SGHRS, CDR2 YFSETQ. The CDR3 loop is CASSPGHSGANVLTF. The CDR3 nucleotides are TGCGCCAGCAGCCCCGGACACTCTGGGGCCAACGTCCTGACTTTC.

This clonotype was observed a handful of times. V and J are TRBV4-1 and TRBJ1-1; D gene unclear. The germline V gene has CDR1 MGHRA and CDR2 YSYEKL. V lost 6 bases to trimming and J lost 2 bases, with 10 bases between them. The CDR3 is 13 amino acids. The CDR3 region is CASRSGLNTEAFF. CDR3 DNA sequence: TGCGCCAGCAGGTCCGGACTTAACACTGAAGCTTTCTTT.

There are a few counts of this clonotype. The V gene is TRBV5-1, the J gene TRBJ1-2; a possible D gene is TRBD1 (5 bases). CDR1 and CDR2 from the germline V gene are SGHRS and YFSETQ. The CDR3 consists of 14 residues. The V gene lost 2 bases and the J gene lost 10 bases, with 18 bases spanning the gap. CDR3 coding DNA: TGCGCCAGCAGCTTAGATAGCACAGGAGCCCACTACACCTTC. Protein product: CASSLDSTGAHYTF.

This clonotype was counted only a few times. The chain employs TRBV23-1 and TRBJ2-7, with TRBD2 as a possible D gene (6 bases). TRBV23-1 is placed among ORFs of uncertain function. CDR3 length equals 15 residues. V shed 6 bases and J shed 3 bases, with 18 bases lying between them. CDR3 coding DNA: TGCGCCAGCAGCCAACGAGGCGGGACTCACTACGAGCAGTACTTC. Amino acids: CASSQRGGTHYEQYF.

The chain combines TRBV6-1 with TRBJ2-2, with 9 bases identical to TRBD1. The V segment lost 6 bases and the J segment 0 bases; nucleotides outside the gene matches: 2. This CDR3 is 15 amino acids long. Germline V gene sequence: CDR1 MNHNS, CDR2 SASEGT. CDR3 loop: CASRRDRANTGELFF. The CDR3 coding sequence is TGTGCCAGCAGACGGGACAGGGCGAACACCGGGGAGCTGTTTTTT.

The V call is TRBV5-1, the J call TRBJ2-7; 7 bases align to TRBD2. Germline CDR1 reads SGHRS; CDR2 reads YFSETQ. With 3 bases clipped from V and 2 bases from J, the junction kept 11 bases outside the gene matches. The CDR3 spans 16 residues. For the CDR3, the DNA is TGCGCCAGCAGCTCCAACCCCGCTAGCGGTACCTACGAGCAGTACTTC. Amino acids: CASSSNPASGTYEQYF.

The chain couples TRBV7-2 to TRBJ1-5, with a possible D match to TRBD1 (5 bases). Germline assignment: CDR1 SGHTA and CDR2 FQGNSA. The CDR3 covers 14 residues. The V end was cut by 5 bases, the J end by 0 bases, with 8 bases between. The CDR3 loop reads CASSRDSSNQPQHF. The CDR3, as DNA: TGTGCCAGCAGCCGCGACAGTAGCAATCAGCCCCAGCATTTT.

The chain combines TRBV12-3 or TRBV12-4 with TRBJ2-2; tentatively, D is TRBD2 (6 bases). The CDR3 sequence is 12 residues long. V was trimmed by 7 bases and J by 6 bases, leaving 9 bases between them. The CDR3 bases are TGTGCCAGCATTCCGGGGGCCGGGGAGCTGTTTTTT. Its protein product is CASIPGAGELFF.

The genes are TRBV6-1 and TRBJ2-7; 12 bases are a match to TRBD1. Unmatched junction bases numbered 7, after V lost 3 bases and J lost 7 bases. The V gene's germline CDR1 is MNHNS and CDR2 SASEGT. The CDR3 runs 15 residues. The CDR3: CASSDPGQGAREQYF. CDR3 DNA sequence: TGTGCCAGCAGTGATCCGGGACAGGGGGCGAGGGAGCAGTACTTC.